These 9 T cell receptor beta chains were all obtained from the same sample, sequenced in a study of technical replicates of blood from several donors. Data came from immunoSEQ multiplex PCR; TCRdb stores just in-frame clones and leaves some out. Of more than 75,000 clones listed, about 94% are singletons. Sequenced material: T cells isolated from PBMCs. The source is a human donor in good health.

The CDR3 DNA is TGTGCCAGCAGCCTGAGGTCGGGCTACGAGCAGTACTTC. This gives the protein CASSLRSGYEQYF. J is TRBJ2-7 and V is TRBV27; D is ambiguous. Germline CDR1 MNHEY, CDR2 SMNVEV (reference sequence). This CDR3 spans 13 amino acids. Trimming took off 6 bases at V and 3 bases at J, with 12 bases between the two ends.

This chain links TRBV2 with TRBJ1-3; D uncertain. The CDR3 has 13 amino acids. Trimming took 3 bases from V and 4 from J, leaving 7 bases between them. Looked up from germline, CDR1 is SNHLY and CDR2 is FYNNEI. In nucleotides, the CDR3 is TGTGCCAGCAGTGAGATGGCCGGAAACACCATATATTTT. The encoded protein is CASSEMAGNTIYF.

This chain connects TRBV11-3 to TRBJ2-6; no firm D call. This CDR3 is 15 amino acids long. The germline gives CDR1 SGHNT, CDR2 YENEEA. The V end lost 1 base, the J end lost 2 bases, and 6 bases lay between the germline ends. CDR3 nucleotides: TGTGCCAGCAGCTTAGGTGCAGCTGGGGCCAACGTCCTGACTTTC. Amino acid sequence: CASSLGAAGANVLTF.

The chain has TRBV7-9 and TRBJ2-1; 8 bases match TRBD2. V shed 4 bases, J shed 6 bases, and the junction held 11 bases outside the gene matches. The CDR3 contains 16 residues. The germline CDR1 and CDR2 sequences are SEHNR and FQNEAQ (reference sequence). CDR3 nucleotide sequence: TGTGCCAGCAGCTCGCCGGGACTAGAAATCCCCAATGAGCAGTTCTTC. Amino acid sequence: CASSSPGLEIPNEQFF.

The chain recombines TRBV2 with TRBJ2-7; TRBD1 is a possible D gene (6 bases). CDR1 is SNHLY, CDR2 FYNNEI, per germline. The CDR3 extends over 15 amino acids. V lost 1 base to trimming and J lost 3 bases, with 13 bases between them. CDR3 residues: CASSEGTAAFYEQYF. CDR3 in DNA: TGTGCCAGCAGTGAAGGGACAGCGGCGTTCTACGAGCAGTACTTC.

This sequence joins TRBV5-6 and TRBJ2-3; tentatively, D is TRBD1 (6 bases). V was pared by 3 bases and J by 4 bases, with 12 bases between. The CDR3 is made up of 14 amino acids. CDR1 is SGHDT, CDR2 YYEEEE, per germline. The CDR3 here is CASSSNRDSDTQYF. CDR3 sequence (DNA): TGTGCCAGCAGCTCCAACAGGGATTCAGATACGCAGTATTTT.

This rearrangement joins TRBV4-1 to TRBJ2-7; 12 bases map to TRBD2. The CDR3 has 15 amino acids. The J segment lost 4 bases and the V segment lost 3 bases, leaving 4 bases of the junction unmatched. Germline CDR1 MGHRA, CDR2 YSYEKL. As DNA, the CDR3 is TGCGCCAGCAGCCAGGACGGACTAGCGGGATACGAGCAGTACTTC. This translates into CASSQDGLAGYEQYF.

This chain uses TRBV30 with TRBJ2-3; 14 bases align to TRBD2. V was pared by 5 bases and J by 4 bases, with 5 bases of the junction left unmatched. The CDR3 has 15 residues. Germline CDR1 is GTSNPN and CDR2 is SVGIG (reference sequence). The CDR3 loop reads CAWGTSGSGADTQYF. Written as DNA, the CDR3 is TGTGCCTGGGGGACTAGCGGGAGTGGCGCAGATACGCAGTATTTT.

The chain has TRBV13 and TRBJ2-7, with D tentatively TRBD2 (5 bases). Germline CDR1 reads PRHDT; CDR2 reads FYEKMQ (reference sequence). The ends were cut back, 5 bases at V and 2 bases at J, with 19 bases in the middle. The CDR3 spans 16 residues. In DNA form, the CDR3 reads TGTGCCAGCAGCGCCGGTATAGAGGGCATTACCTACGAGCAGTACTTC. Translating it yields CASSAGIEGITYEQYF.